Sequencing of this TCR beta chain was carried out in a study of cytomegalovirus exposure and HLA in healthy donors. The PCR employed 60 Vbeta primers together with 13 Jbeta primers. Libraries were prepared by immunoSEQ multiplex PCR; TCRdb keeps only in-frame clonotypes and omits some of them. The sample has 75,000 to 100,000 clones; 81% are singletons. This clone turned up a few times. The CDR3 length is 14 residues. V was shortened by 2 bases and J by 3 bases, with 10 bases between the two germline ends. Germline V gene data show CDR1 as GTSNPN and CDR2 as SVGIG (reference sequence). Sequencing was done on a sample of PBMCs. The chain recombines TRBV30 with TRBJ1-4; TRBD1 might be the D (6 bases). This receptor was obtained from a man between 40 and 49 years old in good health and CMV-seropositive. The DNA of the CDR3 is TGTGCCTGGAGTCCGGGACAAGCTAATGAAAAACTGTTTTTT. Translating gives CAWSPGQANEKLFF.